This entry describes one TCR beta chain. Its matching antigen is unknown. These data come from a study of cytomegalovirus exposure and HLA in healthy donors. Amplification used 60 Vbeta primers and 13 Jbeta primers. Assay: immunoSEQ multiplex PCR; the TCRdb copy retains only in-frame clones and omits some. The table shows under 200,000 clones, with 12% occurring only once. Germline V gene lookup returns CDR1 KGHSH and CDR2 LQKENI. J lost 3 bases, V lost 5 bases, and 3 bases had no gene match. The CDR3 covers 13 residues. Broader study findings: The study put 150 or so TCR beta chains on its list as cytomegalovirus-associated.

The clonotype was recovered from a man aged 45-65 years in good health and CMV-seropositive. The sequenced sample consisted of PBMCs. The rearrangement uses TRBV18 and TRBJ1-1; 7 bases line up with TRBD1. Written as DNA, the CDR3 is TGTGCCAGCTCAGAGGACAGGCACACTGAAGCTTTCTTT. It yields the protein CASSEDRHTEAFF.